The 15 T cell receptor beta chains below all came from one sample that was sequenced in a study of T-cell reconstitution after alpha-beta-depleted transplantation in children. Unique molecular identifiers tagged the TCRbeta library. In TCRdb, the PCR reads were re-called with MiXCR into one record per CDR3 protein. The table records 200,000 to 250,000 distinct CDR3 sequences, 20% to 30% of them present only once. The starting material was PBMCs, obtained before TCRalphabeta/CD19-depleted stem cell transplant. The receptors derive from a girl aged 2-10 years with Fanconi anemia, due to receive a stem cell transplant.

This clonotype was seen more than once but under ten times. The chain recombines TRBV6-5 with TRBJ2-1; no clear D gene. This CDR3 region has 14 residues. The germline CDR1 and CDR2 sequences are MNHEY and SVGAGI. V lost 8 bases and J 0 bases, leaving 11 bases between the germline ends. The CDR3 coding sequence is TGTGCCAGCGGCCCCCCGTCCTCCTACAATGAGCAGTTCTTC. This gives the protein CASGPPSSYNEQFF.

This clonotype occurred many times. The chain joins TRBV12-3 or TRBV12-4 to TRBJ2-7; D unclear. With 5 bases removed from V and 0 bases from J, the gap between germline ends came to 17 bases. The CDR3 extends over 16 amino acids. The CDR3 spells CASSPLAVMGSYEQYF. In DNA, the CDR3 is TGTGCCAGCAGTCCGTTAGCCGTCATGGGCTCCTACGAGCAGTACTTC.

This clonotype was picked up many times. V and J are TRBV20-1 and TRBJ2-1, with 7 positions matching TRBD2. Germline-derived CDR1 and CDR2 are DFQATT and SNEGSKA (reference sequence). Germline trimming cut 5 bases from V and 5 bases from J; bases unmatched to any gene: 12. The length of the CDR3 is 15 residues. CDR3 DNA: TGCAGTGCTCCACCCTTTGCGGGGGTAGACAATGAGCAGTTCTTC. This sequence encodes CSAPPFAGVDNEQFF.

The V call is TRBV15, the J call TRBJ1-1, with 9 bases matching TRBD1. The germline V gene encodes CDR1 LNHNV and CDR2 YYDKDF (reference sequence). The CDR3 spans 14 residues. V gave up 4 bases and J gave up 1 base; unmatched junction bases: 1. The CDR3 region has the DNA TGTGCCACCAGCAAGGACAGGGGGAACACTGAAGCTTTCTTT. Its translation: CATSKDRGNTEAFF.

This clonotype was found many times. This chain joins TRBV10-3 and TRBJ2-5; TRBD2 agrees at 9 bases. CDR1 is ENHRY, CDR2 SYGVKD, per germline. The CDR3 is made up of 14 amino acids. The trim removed 8 bases at V and 2 bases at J, leaving 6 bases unmatched. DNA for the CDR3: TGTGCCATCGGGGCGGGAGGGCCACAAGAGACCCAGTACTTC. It yields the protein CAIGAGGPQETQYF.

The chain uses TRBV29-1 and TRBJ2-1; 10 bases agree with TRBD2. The CDR3 covers 17 residues. The J segment lost 4 bases and the V segment lost 1 base, leaving 10 bases of the junction unmatched. Germline V gene sequence: CDR1 SQVTM, CDR2 ANQGSEA. CDR3 in amino acids: CSVEGSAGGETYNEQFF. CDR3 nucleotides: TGCAGCGTTGAAGGGTCAGCGGGAGGGGAAACTTACAATGAGCAGTTCTTC.

The chain combines TRBV5-1 with TRBJ2-7; tentative D call: TRBD2 (5 bases). Trimming stripped 5 bases from V and 6 bases from J, with 15 bases between. The CDR3 spans 13 residues. CDR1 and CDR2 (germline): SGHRS, YFSETQ. This chain's CDR3 is CASRLAEELEQYF. DNA for the CDR3: TGCGCCAGCAGGCTCGCGGAGGAACTCGAGCAGTACTTC. The variable domain in full, with the rest retrieved from reference TRBV5-1 and TRBJ2-7, is KAGVTQTPRYLIKTRGQQVTLSCSPISGHRSVSWYQQTPGQGLQFLFEYFSETQRNKGNFPGRFSGRQFSNSRSEMNVSTLELGDSALYLCASRLAEELEQYFGPGTRLTVT.

This clonotype was seen repeatedly, ten times or more. The chain recombines TRBV28 with TRBJ2-5, with a weak D call TRBD2 (6 bases). Per the germline V gene, CDR1 is MDHEN and CDR2 is SYDVKM. The V end was cut by 3 bases, the J end by 5 bases, with 10 bases between. CDR3 size: 13 residues. DNA of the CDR3: TGTGCCAGCAGTTTCGGAGGGATTGAGACCCAGTACTTC. Translated, it gives CASSFGGIETQYF.

This clonotype showed up many times. The chain combines TRBV6-1 with TRBJ2-7; D unresolved. The CDR3 is 14 residues long. The V end was cut by 4 bases, the J end by 0 bases, with 10 bases between. CDR1 MNHNS and CDR2 SASEGT come from the germline V gene. The CDR3 nucleotides read TGTGCCAGCAGTGCCCCGTGGGTCTCCTACGAGCAGTACTTC. Its translation: CASSAPWVSYEQYF.

V and J are TRBV7-6 and TRBJ2-4, with D perhaps being TRBD1 or TRBD2 (5 bases each). This CDR3 region has 14 residues. Germline CDR1 SGHVS, CDR2 FNYEAQ. Trimming left V 0 bases short and J 6 bases short, with 9 bases between. Here the CDR3 DNA reads TGTGCCAGCAGCTTAGCGGGGGAGCTAAACATTCAGTACTTC. Translated: CASSLAGELNIQYF.

This clonotype was detected only a few times. This chain links TRBV29-1 with TRBJ2-7; no reliable D call. Germline CDR1 and CDR2: SQVTM and ANQGSEA. There are 14 residues in the CDR3. CDR3 bases: TGCACCAAAGTCGAGACACGGTGGTCCTACGAGCAGTACTTC. The encoded protein is CTKVETRWSYEQYF.

The chain couples TRBV7-6 to TRBJ2-7; 11 bases align to TRBD1. The CDR3 has 15 amino acids. V lost 5 bases to trimming and J lost 2 bases; unmatched junction nucleotides: 5. Germline loops: CDR1 SGHVS, CDR2 FNYEAQ. CDR3 nucleotide sequence: TGTGCCAGCAGCCTTGGGACAGGGGGTGCCTACGAGCAGTACTTC. Its translation is CASSLGTGGAYEQYF.

The chain combines TRBV10-3 with TRBJ2-4; TRBD1 aligns across 7 bases. The V gene's germline CDR1 is ENHRY and CDR2 SYGVKD. The junction had 4 bases not matched to a gene; V was cut back by 5 bases and J by 6 bases. This CDR3 comprises 13 residues. CDR3 nucleotides: TGTGCCATCAGTCACTCAGGGGGAAACATTCAGTACTTC. It yields the protein CAISHSGGNIQYF.

This clonotype was detected ten times or more. The chain joins TRBV20-1 to TRBJ2-5, with TRBD2 identical over 7 bases. The CDR3 totals 20 residues. Losses at the gene ends were 2 bases for V and 2 bases for J; bases not matched to a gene: 23. Germline assignment: CDR1 DFQATT and CDR2 SNEGSKA (reference sequence). The CDR3 DNA reads as TGCAGTGCTAGACGCTTCCACGCGCAACCCAGAGCGGGAACACAAGAGACCCAGTACTTC. Its translation: CSARRFHAQPRAGTQETQYF.

The chain links TRBV29-1 to TRBJ2-3, with D perhaps matching TRBD2 (5 bases). Trimming pared 6 bases from V and 6 bases from J, leaving 16 bases between. CDR1 is SQVTM and CDR2 is ANQGSEA in the germline V gene. This CDR3 has 13 amino acids. CDR3 region: CSVARGLGDTQYF. The DNA of the CDR3 is TGCAGCGTGGCGCGTGGACTTGGTGATACGCAGTATTTT.